These T cell receptor beta chains were read from a single sample in a study of response to subunit inactivated influenza vaccine. Using its own MiXCR run on the RT-PCR reads, TCRdb lists one record per CDR3 protein. The table lists about 520,000 distinct CDR3 sequences, less than 30% of them singletons. This specimen consisted of CD4+ T cells sorted from PBMCs, obtained more than 4 days after vaccination. These receptors all stem from a man in his fifties or sixties who received an inactivated influenza vaccine. CDR3s include the opening cysteine and the closing phenylalanine or tryptophan. Fields, in order: V gene, J gene, CDR3 protein.

TRBV29-1	TRBJ2-7	CSVARDYSYEQYF
TRBV10-3	TRBJ2-5	CAISGTGMETQYF
TRBV12-3/TRBV12-4	TRBJ2-1	CASMVAGGPRYNEQFF
TRBV7-3	TRBJ1-2	CASRLTTYGRTGGEDGYTF
TRBV20-1	TRBJ2-7	CSARVAAGGYSYEQYF
TRBV5-1	TRBJ2-1	CASSLGIHSNYNEQFF
TRBV29-1	TRBJ2-3	CSVQRGGTDTQYF
TRBV27	TRBJ2-1	CASSLRTSGSYEQFF
TRBV7-2	TRBJ2-3	CASSLGTGRSDTQYF
TRBV20-1	TRBJ1-2	CSARVGGSGYTF
TRBV12-3/TRBV12-4	TRBJ2-3	CASSLRGISTDTQYF
TRBV5-5	TRBJ1-1	CASSSEGGIPPEAFF
TRBV5-1	TRBJ2-5	CASSSGLAGGQETQYF
TRBV7-6	TRBJ2-1	CASSANLGQGWNEQFF
TRBV20-1	TRBJ2-3	CSAPLADSTDTQYF
TRBV29-1	TRBJ2-5	CSVGSGSETQYF
TRBV20-1	TRBJ2-3	CSAPPSSGGPLRRQYF
TRBV29-1	TRBJ1-1	CSAPDSPNTEAFF
TRBV5-6	TRBJ2-7	CASSLTGLEQYF
TRBV10-3	TRBJ2-1	CAIRLSSDNEQFF
TRBV12-3/TRBV12-4	TRBJ1-5	CASSLVSAGNNQPQHF
TRBV5-1	TRBJ2-7	CASSLQGQLVEQYF
TRBV6-2/TRBV6-3	TRBJ2-7	CASSYSDRGRQYF
TRBV10-3	TRBJ2-5	CAISGLGHRETQYF
TRBV5-1	TRBJ2-3	CASSPAASGGAVDTQYF
TRBV20-1	TRBJ2-3	CSAEQGATDTQYF
TRBV4-2	TRBJ2-7	CASSHEGSSCEQYF
TRBV6-1	TRBJ2-4	CASSEPRGKNIQYF
TRBV20-1	TRBJ2-1	CSAITGTGNNEQFF
TRBV5-1	TRBJ2-7	CASSLDLAGTYEQYF
TRBV20-1	TRBJ2-5	CSAQRPFGRGGSETQYF
TRBV20-1	TRBJ2-5	CSASSRTMGSETQYF
TRBV6-2/TRBV6-3	TRBJ1-2	CASSHLVPLRFYGYTF
TRBV5-1	TRBJ2-3	CASLGPDTDTQYF
TRBV10-3	TRBJ2-7	CAISRDGLAAEQYF
TRBV7-2	TRBJ2-1	CASTGTSGGYEQFF
TRBV5-1	TRBJ2-3	CASSPPSTSLITDTQYF
TRBV20-1	TRBJ1-2	CSAIRQRLYGYTF
TRBV24-1	TRBJ2-2	CATSADGNTGELFF
TRBV4-3	TRBJ2-7	CASSQLVRGPSYEQYF
TRBV5-1	TRBJ2-1	CASSWEKRDPYNEQFF
TRBV7-2	TRBJ2-1	CASSLGPAGGREQFF
TRBV9	TRBJ2-5	CASSSGYGAGETQYF
TRBV19	TRBJ2-2	CASRRTGTNTGELFF
TRBV5-1	TRBJ1-2	CASSLGTSPRSGGYTF
TRBV6-2/TRBV6-3	TRBJ2-4	CASTPSGVAKNIQYF
TRBV7-2	TRBJ2-7	CASSFSDTAQYF
TRBV14	TRBJ1-6	CASSQGTANSPLHF
TRBV4-1	TRBJ2-3	CASSQPDRGRGDTQYF
TRBV20-1	TRBJ2-3	CSVPIRATDTQYF
TRBV6-1	TRBJ1-2	CASSETGADGYTF
TRBV9	TRBJ2-7	CASSPFRVSPYEQYF
TRBV19	TRBJ2-1	CASSIAQGRGDYNEQFF
TRBV20-1	TRBJ1-6	CSAAGTESNSPLHF
TRBV7-8	TRBJ2-3	CASSYQLARGADTQYF